The 11 T cell receptor beta chains listed next were all sequenced from one sample in a study of a mutant IDH1 vaccine in newly diagnosed glioma. The assay was immunoSEQ multiplex PCR, and TCRdb's table has in-frame clones only and misses some. The table has tens of thousands of clones, about 83% seen once. Described time point: baseline, week 1 (first vaccination visit). Treatment given: pre-vaccination baseline after standard-of-care therapy. Material: PBMCs, obtained from a glioma patient treated with radiotherapy, temozolomide or both. The source of these receptors is a woman between 40 and 55 years old with glioma.

The chain joins TRBV7-9 to TRBJ1-1; tentative D call: TRBD1 (5 bases). V lost 7 bases and J 1 base, leaving 19 bases between the germline ends. The germline gives CDR1 SEHNR, CDR2 FQNEAQ (reference sequence). The CDR3 is 16 amino acids. Here the CDR3 DNA reads TGTGCCAGCACCCCATCGGGGGGTCGAGAGAACACTGAAGCTTTCTTT. The encoded protein is CASTPSGGRENTEAFF.

The CDR3 spells CASSPSSPYQETQYF. The CDR3 DNA sequence: TGTGCCAGCAGTCCCAGTTCACCGTACCAAGAGACCCAGTACTTC. The V gene is TRBV6-5, the J gene TRBJ2-5; D is ambiguous. This CDR3 has 15 residues. From germline, CDR1 is MNHEY and CDR2 SVGAGI. V was cut by 5 bases and J by 0 bases, with 13 bases left in between.

J is TRBJ2-7 and V is TRBV7-2; D is uncertain. This CDR3 comprises 12 residues. The germline gives CDR1 SGHTA, CDR2 FQGNSA. Trimming removed 6 bases at V and 3 bases at J, with 9 bases between. In nucleotides, the CDR3 is TGTGCCAGCAGTTGGCTGGACTACGAGCAGTACTTC. Protein product: CASSWLDYEQYF.

The chain couples TRBV10-3 to TRBJ2-5; TRBD1 matches at 10 bases. V gave up 6 bases and J gave up 4 bases; unmatched junction bases: 5. CDR1 and CDR2 (germline): ENHRY, SYGVKD. This CDR3 contains 14 residues. For the CDR3, the DNA is TGTGCCATCAGGAAGGGGACAGGGGTAGAGACCCAGTACTTC. Amino acids: CAIRKGTGVETQYF.

The CDR3 DNA sequence: TGTGCCTGGAGTGTAGGTACGTCACCCCTCCACTTT. Translating it yields CAWSVGTSPLHF. This chain connects TRBV30 to TRBJ1-6; D gene uncertain. Trimming removed 0 bases from V and 10 bases from J, with 7 bases in between. Per germline, CDR1 GTSNPN and CDR2 SVGIG (reference sequence). This CDR3 is built from 12 residues.

The genes are TRBV10-3 and TRBJ2-4; TRBD2 might be the D (5 bases). This CDR3 is built from 14 residues. Germline V CDR1 and CDR2: ENHRY, SYGVKD. Trimming stripped 2 bases from V and 3 bases from J, with 8 bases between. CDR3 residues: CAISEDRDKNIQYF. The CDR3 DNA sequence: TGTGCCATCAGTGAGGACCGGGACAAAAACATTCAGTACTTC.

The genes are TRBV28 and TRBJ1-3; D gene unclear. Germline V lookup: CDR1 MDHEN, CDR2 SYDVKM. CDR3 length: 11 residues. V shed 3 bases and J shed 6 bases, with 3 bases lying between them. This CDR3 is CASSLVNTIYF. DNA for the CDR3: TGTGCCAGCAGTTTGGTAAACACCATATATTTT.

This chain uses TRBV5-1 with TRBJ2-3, with 9 bases matching TRBD2. V was pared by 0 bases and J by 3 bases, with 2 bases of the junction left unmatched. This CDR3 region has 15 residues. Germline V gene lookup returns CDR1 SGHRS and CDR2 YFSETQ. CDR3 amino acids: CASSLGSGGTDTQYF. CDR3 sequence (DNA): TGCGCCAGCAGCTTGGGTAGCGGGGGTACAGATACGCAGTATTTT.

V is TRBV29-1 and J is TRBJ1-1; D may be TRBD1 (6 bases). V dropped 3 bases and J dropped 3 bases, with 20 bases sitting between them. The length of the CDR3 is 16 residues. The V gene's germline CDR1 is SQVTM and CDR2 ANQGSEA. The CDR3 loop is CSVDTSGGARDTEAFF. The CDR3 nucleotides are TGCAGCGTTGATACGAGTGGGGGGGCGAGGGACACTGAAGCTTTCTTT.

The genes are TRBV15 and TRBJ2-5; a weak D match, TRBD1 (6 bases). The CDR3 contains 13 residues. Trimming stripped 4 bases from V and 2 bases from J, with 8 bases between. The V gene's germline CDR1 is LNHNV and CDR2 YYDKDF (reference sequence). DNA of the CDR3: TGTGCCACCAGCACCGGACAGCAAGAGACCCAGTACTTC. Translating gives CATSTGQQETQYF.

The genes are TRBV28 and TRBJ1-1; possibly TRBD1 for D (5 bases). This CDR3 is built from 14 residues. The V end lost 8 bases, the J end lost 2 bases, and 15 bases lay between the germline ends. Per germline, CDR1 MDHEN and CDR2 SYDVKM. CDR3 residues: CASVAGWANTEAFF. DNA of the CDR3: TGTGCCAGCGTGGCAGGGTGGGCAAACACTGAAGCTTTCTTT.